Following are 14 T cell receptor beta chains from one sample sequenced in a study of CD8 T cells in ankylosing spondylitis. Study-wide findings and caveats: Blood of patients with ankylosing spondylitis appeared to be characterized by a TCR beta motif of eight highly homologous variants.

These TCRs' antigens remain unknown. TCRdb itself ran the 5' RACE reads through MiXCR, one entry per CDR3 protein. Among about 540,000 distinct CDR3 sequences, approximately 12% were seen once, and the ten largest hold approximately 7%. The specimen sequenced was blood, either unsorted or a sorted T cell fraction (not recorded which). Every receptor here comes from a male donor with ankylosing spondylitis.

This clonotype was counted many times. The J gene is TRBJ2-7, the V gene TRBV15; D unclear. The CDR3 has 15 amino acids. V was shortened by 2 bases and J by 4 bases, with 15 bases between the two germline ends. The germline V gene encodes CDR1 LNHNV and CDR2 YYDKDF (reference sequence). The CDR3, as DNA: TGTGCCACCAGCAGATCGGATGTTCGGGCTTACGAGCAGTACTTC. It translates to CATSRSDVRAYEQYF.

This clonotype has a handful of counts. The chain recombines TRBV30 with TRBJ2-5, with D maybe TRBD1 (5 bases). Germline V gene sequence: CDR1 GTSNPN, CDR2 SVGIG (reference sequence). The CDR3 runs 12 residues. Trimming left V 3 bases short and J 5 bases short, with 10 bases between. Here the CDR3 DNA reads TGTGCCTGGAGGCCAGGGTTGGAGACCCAGTACTTC. Translation gives CAWRPGLETQYF.

This clonotype was detected a few times. The chain couples TRBV5-5 to TRBJ2-5, with unresolved D. The CDR3 has 14 amino acids. Germline values: CDR1 SGHKS, CDR2 YYEKEE (reference sequence). V was shortened by 0 bases and J by 1 base, with 7 bases between the two germline ends. CDR3 residues: CASSLDTFQETQYF. The CDR3, as DNA: TGTGCCAGCAGCTTGGACACGTTCCAAGAGACCCAGTACTTC.

This chain uses TRBV15 with TRBJ2-3, with TRBD2 as a possible D gene (5 bases). This CDR3 spans 13 amino acids. V lost 5 bases and J lost 0, with 6 bases in between. Germline CDR1 reads LNHNV; CDR2 reads YYDKDF (reference sequence). The DNA of the CDR3 is TGTGCCACCAGCGAGGGCAGCACAGATACGCAGTATTTT. Protein: CATSEGSTDTQYF.

This clonotype showed up just a few times. This chain joins TRBV2 and TRBJ2-7; 10 bases line up with TRBD2. The CDR3 length is 15 residues. V was clipped by 2 bases and J by 3 bases; unmatched bases: 4. Germline assignment: CDR1 SNHLY and CDR2 FYNNEI. The CDR3 reads CASSELAGARYEQYF. The CDR3, as DNA: TGTGCCAGCAGTGAACTAGCGGGAGCTCGCTACGAGCAGTACTTC.

This rearrangement joins TRBV12-3 or TRBV12-4 to TRBJ1-2; 9 bases fit TRBD1. J lost 3 bases, V lost 5 bases, and 7 bases had no gene match. This CDR3 region has 15 residues. The CDR3 DNA reads as TGTGCCAGCAGTCGATTGGGACAGGGCCACTATGGCTACACCTTC. It is translated as CASSRLGQGHYGYTF.

Only a few counts were recorded for this clonotype. Here the CDR3 reads CASSSAGLSEQFF. The CDR3 DNA reads as TGTGCCAGCAGCTCGGCGGGACTCTCTGAGCAGTTCTTC. This chain uses TRBV12-3 or TRBV12-4 with TRBJ2-1; possible D gene TRBD2, 6 bases. V was pared by 6 bases and J by 9 bases, with 15 bases between. This CDR3 spans 13 amino acids.

In its sample, this clonotype was seen a few times. The chain recombines TRBV7-2 with TRBJ2-1; 9 bases are a match to TRBD1. Trimming took 4 bases from V and 5 from J; bases not matched to a gene: 3. The CDR3 runs to 14 residues. The germline V gene has CDR1 SGHTA and CDR2 FQGNSA. The CDR3 sequence is CASSWDRANNEQFF. The CDR3, as DNA: TGTGCCAGCAGCTGGGACAGGGCGAACAATGAGCAGTTCTTC.

The chain employs TRBV12-3 or TRBV12-4 and TRBJ2-3; TRBD2 matches at 7 bases. This CDR3 contains 12 residues. V gave up 10 bases and J gave up 3 bases; unmatched junction bases: 4. CDR3 loop: CATIGRTDTQYF. The CDR3 DNA follows: TGTGCCACCATCGGGAGGACAGATACGCAGTATTTT.

The chain links TRBV6-1 to TRBJ1-1, with TRBD1 as a possible D gene (5 bases). Germline V gives CDR1 MNHNS, CDR2 SASEGT. The CDR3 is made up of 13 amino acids. The V end lost 6 bases, the J end lost 3 bases, and 11 bases lay between the germline ends. The CDR3 nucleotides are TGTGCCAGCAGGTGGGGGAGGGACACTGAAGCTTTCTTT. Translated, it gives CASRWGRDTEAFF.

The gene calls are TRBV6-5 and TRBJ2-3, with D maybe TRBD2 (5 bases). The germline gives CDR1 MNHEY, CDR2 SVGAGI. Trimming removed 4 bases from V and 1 base from J, with 15 bases in between. CDR3 size: 16 residues. This CDR3 is CASSSSAVGGTDTQYF. CDR3 nucleotides: TGTGCCAGCAGTTCCTCAGCGGTGGGTGGCACAGATACGCAGTATTTT.

V gene TRBV10-3 combines with J gene TRBJ1-2; D remains ambiguous. Germline V CDR1 and CDR2: ENHRY, SYGVKD. V was cut by 11 bases and J by 4 bases, with 20 bases left in between. The CDR3 totals 14 residues. The CDR3 nucleotides are TGTGCCGTATCGGTTGAACTCTCTCCCTATGGCTACACCTTC. This sequence encodes CAVSVELSPYGYTF.

CDR3 loop: CASSLLGRKAYNEQFF. The DNA of the CDR3 is TGTGCCAGCAGCTTACTGGGGAGGAAGGCCTACAATGAGCAGTTCTTC. This chain connects TRBV6-5 to TRBJ2-1, with D possibly matching TRBD2 (6 bases). CDR3 length: 16 residues. Germline CDR1 and CDR2: MNHEY and SVGAGI. V shed 6 bases and J shed 2 bases, with 17 bases lying between them.

This CDR3 reads CASSFGRGREKLFF. CDR3 DNA sequence: TGCGCCAGCAGCTTCGGAAGGGGGCGCGAAAAACTGTTTTTT. J is TRBJ1-4 and V is TRBV5-1, with TRBD1 matching over 7 bases. Germline CDR1 SGHRS, CDR2 YFSETQ. Unmatched junction bases numbered 6, after V lost 2 bases and J lost 8 bases. This CDR3 has 14 residues.